The next 14 T cell receptor beta chains were all read from a single sample in a study of blood T cell repertoires in COVID-19. The assay was immunoSEQ multiplex PCR, and TCRdb's table has in-frame clones only and misses some. The table records roughly 140,000 clones, 88% of them present only once. The sequencing sample was made of peripheral blood. The source of these receptors is a human donor in a cohort sampled during active COVID-19.

A note on this clone: In the same sample, other DNA sequences code for this CDR3. The J gene is TRBJ2-7, the V gene TRBV6-5; TRBD1 agrees at 8 bases. The CDR3 runs 15 residues. Germline V CDR1 and CDR2: MNHEY, SVGAGI. After removal of 2 bases from V and 2 bases from J, the junction contained 5 bases not matched to a gene. The chain's CDR3 is CASSYRTGKPYEQYF. CDR3 sequence (DNA): TGTGCCAGCAGTTACCGGACAGGGAAGCCCTACGAGCAGTACTTC.

This clone was seen only once. In DNA form, the CDR3 reads TGTGCCAGCAGATTGACTAGTATGGAGGAAACCCAGTACTTC. It yields the protein CASRLTSMEETQYF. The gene calls are TRBV3-1 (or the pseudogene TRBV3-2) and TRBJ2-5, with TRBD2 as a possible D gene (6 bases). This CDR3 has 14 residues. The V end lost 6 bases, the J end lost 8 bases, and 19 bases lay between the germline ends. Germline CDR1 is LGHDT and CDR2 is YNNKEL (reference sequence).

Note on this clone: One end of the junction varies from germline; a read error may be responsible. This chain joins TRBV27 and TRBJ2-1; 8 positions agree with TRBD2. In germline, CDR1 is MNHEY, CDR2 SMNVEV (reference sequence). The CDR3 consists of 14 residues. The CDR3 loop is CPSRRGGEYNEQFF. In DNA form, the CDR3 reads TGTCCCAGCCGACGGGGGGGGGAGTACAATGAGCAGTTCTTC.

This rearrangement joins TRBV2 to TRBJ1-5, with 8 bases identical to TRBD1. V lost 5 bases, J lost 6 bases, and 9 bases stayed unmatched. Per germline, CDR1 SNHLY and CDR2 FYNNEI. The CDR3 sequence is 15 residues long. CDR3: CASSPIRDRSQPQHF. Here the CDR3 DNA reads TGTGCCAGCAGTCCTATCCGGGACAGGAGTCAGCCCCAGCATTTT.

The chain has TRBV27 and TRBJ2-2; no clear D. Between the trimmed V and J ends, which lost 6 bases and 2 bases, there was a span of 7 bases. This CDR3 has 13 amino acids. Germline V CDR1 and CDR2: MNHEY, SMNVEV (reference sequence). CDR3 in DNA: TGTGCCAGCAGACCCACAAACACCGGGGAGCTGTTTTTT. This encodes CASRPTNTGELFF.

V usage is TRBV6-2 or TRBV6-3 and J usage is TRBJ1-6, with 12 positions matching TRBD1. Trimming took 6 bases from V and 9 from J; bases not matched to a gene: 3. Germline V gene lookup returns CDR1 MNHEY and CDR2 SVGEGT. This CDR3 spans 14 amino acids. Written as DNA, the CDR3 is TGTGCCAGCAGCGGGACAGGGGGCTTTTCACCCCTCCACTTT. Translating it yields CASSGTGGFSPLHF.

The genes are TRBV4-1 and TRBJ1-1, with 8 bases fitting TRBD1. This CDR3 has 16 amino acids. The ends lost 5 bases at V and 1 base at J; junction bases unmatched: 9. CDR1 is MGHRA and CDR2 is YSYEKL in the germline V gene. This CDR3 is CASSEGRGLRNTEAFF. CDR3 coding DNA: TGCGCCAGCAGCGAGGGCAGGGGGCTGAGGAACACTGAAGCTTTCTTT.

The chain couples TRBV5-5 to TRBJ2-2, with D uncertain. Trimming took 0 bases from V and 0 from J, leaving 9 bases between them. This CDR3 has 16 amino acids. Germline values: CDR1 SGHKS, CDR2 YYEKEE (reference sequence). CDR3: CASSLVWHTNTGELFF. In DNA form, the CDR3 reads TGTGCCAGCAGCTTGGTTTGGCACACGAACACCGGGGAGCTGTTTTTT.

This chain joins TRBV5-1 and TRBJ1-1; 7 bases line up with TRBD1. CDR3 size: 18 residues. The J segment lost 2 bases and the V segment lost 1 base, leaving 14 bases of the junction unmatched. CDR1 SGHRS and CDR2 YFSETQ come from the germline V gene. In nucleotides, the CDR3 is TGCGCCAGCAGCTTGACGGGTGTAACAGGGGCGATAAACACTGAAGCTTTCTTT. As protein: CASSLTGVTGAINTEAFF.

The rearrangement links TRBV12-5 to TRBJ2-2, with TRBD1 matching 7 bases. CDR3 length: 17 amino acids. Germline V gene sequence: CDR1 LGHNT, CDR2 FRNRAP. After removal of 0 bases from V and 6 bases from J, the junction contained 10 bases not matched to a gene. CDR3 amino acids: CASGLVLRQGRPGELFF. CDR3 DNA: TGTGCTAGTGGTTTGGTACTGAGACAGGGCAGACCCGGGGAGCTGTTTTTT.

The chain has TRBV5-1 and TRBJ2-1, with D tentatively TRBD1 (7 bases). CDR1 and CDR2 (germline): SGHRS, YFSETQ. The CDR3 contains 15 residues. Trimming took off 0 bases at V and 7 bases at J, with 14 bases between the two ends. In DNA, the CDR3 is TGCGCCAGCAGCTTGGGAACAGGGGCGGGGAATGAGCAGTTCTTC. Its protein product is CASSLGTGAGNEQFF.

This clone appeared once. The rearrangement uses TRBV19 and TRBJ1-1; D is uncertain. CDR3 length: 14 residues. V gave up 3 bases and J gave up 6 bases, with 14 bases separating them. From germline, CDR1 is LNHDA and CDR2 SQIVND (reference sequence). CDR3 residues: CASSILFAGAEAFF. The CDR3 nucleotides read TGTGCCAGTAGTATTCTTTTTGCGGGCGCTGAAGCTTTCTTT.

The chain joins TRBV4-2 to TRBJ2-5; 8 nucleotides line up with TRBD1. V trimming: 2 bases; J trimming: 5 bases; junction bases outside the gene matches: 10. This CDR3 is 16 amino acids long. Germline CDR1 LGHNA, CDR2 YNFKEQ. The DNA for the CDR3 is TGTGCCAGCAGCCAACTCTCCGTCAGGGGGCAGGAGACCCAGTACTTC. Amino acid sequence: CASSQLSVRGQETQYF.

The chain joins TRBV4-1 to TRBJ1-2; tentatively, D is TRBD1 (5 bases). The germline gives CDR1 MGHRA, CDR2 YSYEKL. The ends were cut back, 1 base at V and 4 bases at J, with 16 bases in the middle. The length of the CDR3 is 16 residues. CDR3 coding DNA: TGCGCCAGCAGCCAAGCGCCGTCGAAGCAGGGCTATGGCTACACCTTC. This codes for CASSQAPSKQGYGYTF.